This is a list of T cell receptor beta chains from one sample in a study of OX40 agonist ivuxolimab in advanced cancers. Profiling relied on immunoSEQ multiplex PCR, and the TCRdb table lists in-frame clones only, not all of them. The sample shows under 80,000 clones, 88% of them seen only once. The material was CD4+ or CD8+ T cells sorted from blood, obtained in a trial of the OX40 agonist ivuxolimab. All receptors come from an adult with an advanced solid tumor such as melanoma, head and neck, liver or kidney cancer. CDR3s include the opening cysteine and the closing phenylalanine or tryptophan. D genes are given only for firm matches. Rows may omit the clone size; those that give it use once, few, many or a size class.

DNA: TGCGCCAGCAGCCAAGATCGAAGGGTAGAAGAGACCCAGTACTTC
CDR3: CASSQDRRVEETQYF
J: TRBJ2-5
D: -
size: -
V: TRBV4-1

DNA: TGTGCCAGCAGTTACGGTTCCGGGGATTTCTACGAGCAGTACTTC
CDR3: CASSYGSGDFYEQYF
J: TRBJ2-7
D: -
size: -
V: TRBV6-5

DNA: TGTGCCAGCAGTGGACTAGCAGTCAGTGAGCAGTTCTTC
CDR3: CASSGLAVSEQFF
J: TRBJ2-1
D: TRBD2
size: few
V: TRBV6-1

DNA: TGTGCCAGCAGTACCTCCGGGACACTGCGGAAGAATGAGCAGTTCTTC
CDR3: CASSTSGTLRKNEQFF
J: TRBJ2-1
D: -
size: -
V: TRBV27

DNA: TGTGCCAGCAGTCCGGACAGGGGATGGACAGATACGCAGTATTTT
CDR3: CASSPDRGWTDTQYF
J: TRBJ2-3
D: TRBD1
size: -
V: TRBV28

DNA: TGTGCCAGCAGCTTAGTAGCGGGCGGCTCGGGTGAGCAGTTCTTC
CDR3: CASSLVAGGSGEQFF
J: TRBJ2-1
D: TRBD2
size: -
V: TRBV11-3

DNA: TGTGCCAGCTCACGACAGGGTGTTGACACTGAAGCTTTCTTT
CDR3: CASSRQGVDTEAFF
J: TRBJ1-1
D: TRBD1
size: -
V: TRBV18

DNA: TGTGCCAGCAGCCGTAGGACAGTTGATGAGCAGTACTTC
CDR3: CASSRRTVDEQYF
J: TRBJ2-7
D: -
size: many
V: TRBV16

DNA: TGCGCCAGCAGTGACGCTCAAGGTGAAGAAAAACTGTTTTTT
CDR3: CASSDAQGEEKLFF
J: TRBJ1-4
D: -
size: -
V: TRBV10-1

DNA: TGCGCCAGCAGGGTCGACAGGGACTATGGCTACACCTTC
CDR3: CASRVDRDYGYTF
J: TRBJ1-2
D: TRBD1
size: -
V: TRBV5-1

DNA: TGTGCCAGCAGCTTGGGGAACAGGGTTGGGAATCAGCCCCAGCATTTT
CDR3: CASSLGNRVGNQPQHF
J: TRBJ1-5
D: -
size: -
V: TRBV5-8

DNA: TGTGCCAGCAGTCTGGACAGGGGTTGGCAATCAGCCCAGCATTTT
CDR3: CASSLDRGWQSAQHF
J: TRBJ1-5
D: TRBD1
size: -
V: TRBV5-5

DNA: TGTGCCAGCAGCTTGTTACAGGGCACTGAAGCTTTCTTT
CDR3: CASSLLQGTEAFF
J: TRBJ1-1
D: -
size: once
V: TRBV5-6

DNA: TGTGCCAGCAGCTTAGATACTGCCGGGGCCAACGTCCTGACTTTC
CDR3: CASSLDTAGANVLTF
J: TRBJ2-6
D: -
size: -
V: TRBV11-2

DNA: TGTGCCAGCAGCAAGGGACACAGCGGCAATCAGCCCCAGCATTTT
CDR3: CASSKGHSGNQPQHF
J: TRBJ1-5
D: -
size: -
V: TRBV6-5

DNA: TGTGCCAGCAGCTTAGGACCTAGCGGGAACTACGAGCAGTACTTC
CDR3: CASSLGPSGNYEQYF
J: TRBJ2-7
D: TRBD2
size: -
V: TRBV11-3

DNA: TGTGCCAGCAGTTCACCGGGACAGGGGGAGTTTAGTGAGCAGTTCTTC
CDR3: CASSSPGQGEFSEQFF
J: TRBJ2-1
D: TRBD1
size: -
V: TRBV6-5

DNA: TGTGCCAGCAGTTTGGTAGGGGGAGATCAGCCCCAGCATTTT
CDR3: CASSLVGGDQPQHF
J: TRBJ1-5
D: -
size: -
V: TRBV27

DNA: TGTGCCAGCAGCTTAGACAGGGGTCCCTACAATGAGCAGTTCTTC
CDR3: CASSLDRGPYNEQFF
J: TRBJ2-1
D: TRBD1
size: -
V: TRBV5-4

DNA: TGTGCCAGCAGTTTTTCAGGGCTCGGCGGCTACACCTTC
CDR3: CASSFSGLGGYTF
J: TRBJ1-2
D: -
size: -
V: TRBV7-9

DNA: TGTGCCAGCAGCTCGGGGACTAGCGGGGAGAGCTCCTACAATGAGCAGTTCTTC
CDR3: CASSSGTSGESSYNEQFF
J: TRBJ2-1
D: TRBD2
size: -
V: TRBV11-3

DNA: TGTGCCAGCAGCCCAGGTTCCCTTCAATTGGGGGAGCAGTTCTTC
CDR3: CASSPGSLQLGEQFF
J: TRBJ2-1
D: -
size: -
V: TRBV9

DNA: TGTGCCAGCAGCGGGGCTACCGTCCCGGGAGAGCAGTACTTC
CDR3: CASSGATVPGEQYF
J: TRBJ2-7
D: -
size: once
V: TRBV9

DNA: TGTGCCAGCACCGCGGTCGGGGAATTTGCTGAAGCTTTCTTT
CDR3: CASTAVGEFAEAFF
J: TRBJ1-1
D: -
size: few
V: TRBV28

DNA: TGTGCCAGCAGCTTAGTTGGCTTGGGGCTCCCGTTCTTC
CDR3: CASSLVGLGLPFF
J: TRBJ2-1
D: -
size: -
V: TRBV7-2

DNA: TGTGCCAGCAGCGCCGGACAGGGGGCCACTGAAGCTTTCTTT
CDR3: CASSAGQGATEAFF
J: TRBJ1-1
D: TRBD1
size: -
V: TRBV9

DNA: TGTGCCAGCAGTGTGTTCAATCCGGGCGAGCAGTACTTC
CDR3: CASSVFNPGEQYF
J: TRBJ2-7
D: -
size: -
V: TRBV6-1

DNA: TGTGCCAGCAGCTTAGAGACAGGGGGGTACGAGCAGTACTTC
CDR3: CASSLETGGYEQYF
J: TRBJ2-7
D: TRBD1
size: -
V: TRBV7-2